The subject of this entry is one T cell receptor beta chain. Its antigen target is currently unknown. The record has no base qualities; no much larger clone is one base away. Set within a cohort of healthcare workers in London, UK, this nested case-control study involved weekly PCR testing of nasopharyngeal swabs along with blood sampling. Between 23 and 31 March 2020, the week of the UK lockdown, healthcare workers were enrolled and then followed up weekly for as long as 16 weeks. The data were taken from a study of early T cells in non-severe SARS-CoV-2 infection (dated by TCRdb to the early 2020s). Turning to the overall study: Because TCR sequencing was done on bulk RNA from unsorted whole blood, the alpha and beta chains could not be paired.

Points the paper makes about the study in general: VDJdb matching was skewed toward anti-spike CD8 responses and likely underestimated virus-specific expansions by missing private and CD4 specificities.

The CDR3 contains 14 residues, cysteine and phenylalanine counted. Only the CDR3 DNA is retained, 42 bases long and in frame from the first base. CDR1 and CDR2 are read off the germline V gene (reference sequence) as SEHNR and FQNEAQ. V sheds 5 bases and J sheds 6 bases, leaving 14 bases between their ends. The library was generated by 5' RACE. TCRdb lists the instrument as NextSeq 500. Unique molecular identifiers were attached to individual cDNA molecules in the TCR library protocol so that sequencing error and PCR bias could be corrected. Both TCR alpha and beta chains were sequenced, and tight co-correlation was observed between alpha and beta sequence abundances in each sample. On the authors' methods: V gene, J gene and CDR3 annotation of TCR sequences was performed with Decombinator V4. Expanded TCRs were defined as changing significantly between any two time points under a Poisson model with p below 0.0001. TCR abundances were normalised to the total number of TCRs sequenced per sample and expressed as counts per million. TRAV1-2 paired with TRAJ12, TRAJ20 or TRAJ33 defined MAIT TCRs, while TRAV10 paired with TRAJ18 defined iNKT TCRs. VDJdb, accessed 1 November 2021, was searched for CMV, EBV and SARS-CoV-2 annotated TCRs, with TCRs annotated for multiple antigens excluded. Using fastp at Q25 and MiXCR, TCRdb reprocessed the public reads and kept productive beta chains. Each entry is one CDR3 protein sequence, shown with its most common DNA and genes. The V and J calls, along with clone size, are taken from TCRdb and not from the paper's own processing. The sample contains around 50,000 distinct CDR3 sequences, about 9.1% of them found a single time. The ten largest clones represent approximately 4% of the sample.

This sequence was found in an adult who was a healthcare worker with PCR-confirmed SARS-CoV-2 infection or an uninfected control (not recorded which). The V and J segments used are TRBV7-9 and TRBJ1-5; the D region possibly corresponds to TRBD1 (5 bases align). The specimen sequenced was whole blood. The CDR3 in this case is CASSLPGQGQPQHF. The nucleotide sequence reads TGTGCCAGCAGCCTCCCAGGACAAGGTCAGCCCCAGCATTTT.